These T cell receptor beta chains were read from a single sample in a study of cytomegalovirus exposure and HLA in healthy donors. Clones were read by immunoSEQ multiplex PCR, and TCRdb kept only the in-frame ones, dropping some. This sample has approximately 140,000 clones, with just under 80% found just once. The sample comprised PBMCs. The receptors derive from a woman between 40 and 50 years old in good health and CMV-seronegative. CDR3s include the opening cysteine and the closing phenylalanine or tryptophan. A D gene is named only where the DNA matches it firmly. A row's size may be missing; if present it is once, few, many or a size class.

abundance: NA; v_gene: TRBV5-1; d_gene: TRBD1; j_gene: TRBJ1-6; CDR3aa: CASSIDRGINSPLHF; CDR3nt: TGCGCCAGCAGCATAGACAGGGGCATTAATTCACCCCTCCACTTT
abundance: NA; v_gene: TRBV19; d_gene: NA; j_gene: TRBJ1-2; CDR3aa: CASTLQGEAGGYTF; CDR3nt: TGTGCCAGTACTCTACAAGGGGAAGCGGGTGGCTACACCTTC
abundance: NA; v_gene: TRBV18; d_gene: NA; j_gene: TRBJ2-7; CDR3aa: CASSPRAELNYEQYF; CDR3nt: TGTGCCAGCTCACCACGGGCTGAACTCAACTACGAGCAGTACTTC
abundance: NA; v_gene: TRBV12-1; d_gene: NA; j_gene: TRBJ1-5; CDR3aa: CASSTPQGAGQPQHF; CDR3nt: TGTGCCAGCAGCACCCCACAGGGGGCAGGTCAGCCCCAGCATTTT
abundance: NA; v_gene: TRBV12-5; d_gene: NA; j_gene: TRBJ2-7; CDR3aa: CASARGGGYEQYF; CDR3nt: TGTGCTAGTGCCCGAGGGGGGGGCTACGAGCAGTACTTC
abundance: once; v_gene: TRBV5-1; d_gene: TRBD2; j_gene: TRBJ2-7; CDR3aa: CASSQLAGQSYEQYF; CDR3nt: TGCGCCAGCAGCCAGCTAGCGGGACAAAGTTACGAGCAGTACTTC
abundance: NA; v_gene: TRBV5-8; d_gene: NA; j_gene: TRBJ2-1; CDR3aa: CASSLAGGYEQFF; CDR3nt: TGTGCCAGCAGCTTGGCCGGAGGCTATGAGCAGTTCTTC
abundance: few; v_gene: TRBV5-1; d_gene: TRBD1; j_gene: TRBJ2-6; CDR3aa: CASSSLTGAGANGLTF; CDR3nt: TGCGCCAGCAGCTCCCTTACAGGGGCTGGGGCCAACGGCCTGACTTTC
abundance: NA; v_gene: TRBV27; d_gene: TRBD1; j_gene: TRBJ2-6; CDR3aa: CASSLLGAGGAGANVLTF; CDR3nt: TGTGCCAGCAGTTTATTGGGGGCAGGGGGCGCTGGGGCCAACGTCCTGACTTTC
abundance: once; v_gene: TRBV28; d_gene: TRBD1; j_gene: TRBJ1-1; CDR3aa: CASSFFGTGHREAFF; CDR3nt: TGTGCCAGCAGTTTTTTCGGGACAGGGCATAGAGAAGCTTTCTTT
abundance: few; v_gene: TRBV6-5; d_gene: TRBD1; j_gene: TRBJ1-5; CDR3aa: CASSYTGQGGQPQHF; CDR3nt: TGTGCCAGCAGTTATACGGGACAGGGAGGTCAGCCCCAGCATTTT
abundance: NA; v_gene: TRBV18; d_gene: NA; j_gene: TRBJ1-5; CDR3aa: CASSPSSGQNQPQHF; CDR3nt: TGTGCCAGCTCACCATCCTCTGGGCAGAATCAGCCCCAGCATTTT
abundance: NA; v_gene: TRBV6-1; d_gene: NA; j_gene: TRBJ1-2; CDR3aa: CASSEGWGRYGYTF; CDR3nt: TGTGCCAGCAGTGAAGGCTGGGGCCGTTATGGCTACACCTTC
abundance: NA; v_gene: TRBV11-3; d_gene: TRBD2; j_gene: TRBJ2-7; CDR3aa: CASSLAGVGFEQYF; CDR3nt: TGTGCCAGCAGCTTGGCGGGAGTAGGGTTCGAGCAGTACTTC
abundance: NA; v_gene: TRBV27; d_gene: TRBD1; j_gene: TRBJ1-5; CDR3aa: CASSLQGHSNQPQHF; CDR3nt: TGTGCCAGCAGCCTACAGGGGCATAGCAATCAGCCCCAGCATTTT
abundance: NA; v_gene: TRBV6-1; d_gene: NA; j_gene: TRBJ2-1; CDR3aa: CASSDPSQPRTKYNEQFF; CDR3nt: TGTGCCAGCAGTGACCCTAGTCAGCCACGAACCAAGTACAATGAGCAGTTCTTC
abundance: NA; v_gene: TRBV2; d_gene: NA; j_gene: TRBJ2-3; CDR3aa: CASSEGRVAATQYF; CDR3nt: TGTGCCAGCAGTGAGGGTAGGGTAGCGGCCACGCAGTATTTT
abundance: NA; v_gene: TRBV7-8; d_gene: NA; j_gene: TRBJ2-3; CDR3aa: CASSSGDRYTQYF; CDR3nt: TGTGCCAGCAGCTCCGGAGACAGGTATACGCAGTATTTT
abundance: NA; v_gene: TRBV15; d_gene: NA; j_gene: TRBJ2-7; CDR3aa: CATSSPGAYYEQYF; CDR3nt: TGTGCCACCAGCTCACCCGGAGCTTACTACGAGCAGTACTTC
abundance: few; v_gene: TRBV7-3; d_gene: NA; j_gene: TRBJ2-2; CDR3aa: CASAYTGTGELFF; CDR3nt: TGTGCCTCGGCCTACACGGGCACCGGGGAGCTGTTTTTT
abundance: NA; v_gene: TRBV28; d_gene: NA; j_gene: TRBJ2-5; CDR3aa: CASSFSTGYQETQYF; CDR3nt: TGTGCCAGCAGTTTCTCAACAGGCTACCAAGAGACCCAGTACTTC
abundance: NA; v_gene: TRBV9; d_gene: NA; j_gene: TRBJ1-2; CDR3aa: CASSATDGYTF; CDR3nt: TGTGCCAGCAGCGCCACAGATGGCTACACCTTC
abundance: NA; v_gene: TRBV6-5; d_gene: NA; j_gene: TRBJ1-5; CDR3aa: CASSLDSYSNQPQHF; CDR3nt: TGTGCCAGCAGCCTGGACAGCTATAGCAATCAGCCCCAGCATTTT
abundance: NA; v_gene: TRBV7-3; d_gene: NA; j_gene: TRBJ2-1; CDR3aa: CASSFGGNSYNEQFF; CDR3nt: TGTGCCAGCAGCTTCGGCGGGAACTCCTACAATGAGCAGTTCTTC
abundance: NA; v_gene: TRBV19; d_gene: TRBD2; j_gene: TRBJ2-4; CDR3aa: CASSRLAGGSFPSDIQYF; CDR3nt: TGTGCCAGTAGTAGACTAGCGGGGGGCTCTTTCCCCTCGGACATTCAGTACTTC
abundance: NA; v_gene: TRBV5-1; d_gene: TRBD2; j_gene: TRBJ2-5; CDR3aa: CASSPGGASGGQETQYF; CDR3nt: TGCGCCAGCAGCCCGGGGGGGGCTAGCGGGGGACAAGAGACCCAGTACTTC
abundance: once; v_gene: TRBV6-1; d_gene: NA; j_gene: TRBJ2-1; CDR3aa: CASSDGGTAFNEQFF; CDR3nt: TGTGCCAGCAGTGACGGGGGAACGGCCTTCAATGAGCAGTTCTTC
abundance: NA; v_gene: TRBV19; d_gene: NA; j_gene: TRBJ1-2; CDR3aa: CASRRETGGYTF; CDR3nt: TGTGCCAGTAGAAGAGAAACGGGTGGCTACACCTTC
abundance: once; v_gene: TRBV28; d_gene: TRBD1; j_gene: TRBJ1-2; CDR3aa: CASRWGDRAYGYTF; CDR3nt: TGTGCCAGCAGATGGGGGGACAGGGCCTATGGCTACACCTTC